This T cell receptor (beta chain) is from a study of T cell responses to AZD1222 COVID-19 vaccine. The CDR3 is made up of 13 amino acids. CDR1 and CDR2 from the germline V gene are SGHRS and YFSETQ. Unmatched junction bases numbered 9, after V lost 3 bases and J lost 9 bases. Study-level points and caveats: Spike-specific TCR depth and breadth grew after two AZD1222 doses. It should be noted that donors were predominantly white British and more often female, and clonal diversity was possibly underestimated.

The table came from immunoSEQ multiplex PCR; TCRdb's copy has only in-frame clones and leaves some out. The repertoire holds around 130,000 clones, with about 90% as singletons. Turning to this clone: Its cognate antigen is unknown.

The chain joins TRBV5-1 to TRBJ2-7, with 7 positions matching TRBD1. This clonotype was sampled from an adult who received the AZD1222 COVID-19 vaccine. Material: peripheral blood, obtained 28 days after the second AZD1222 dose. CDR3 protein: CASSSTGREWQYF. The CDR3 DNA sequence: TGCGCCAGCAGCTCGACAGGGCGAGAGTGGCAGTACTTC.